Detailed here is one TCR beta chain. Measured with immunoSEQ multiplex PCR; TCRdb has only the in-frame clones, and not every one. The sample carries about 270,000 clones, approximately 89% recorded once. This sample was included in a study of blood T cell repertoires in COVID-19. Sequenced sample: PBMCs or T cells enriched from blood (not recorded which). The clonotype was recovered from a woman in her thirties or forties with acute COVID-19.

CDR3 coding DNA: TGTGCCAGCAGCTCCCGGACTAGCGGGCACCCCTACGAGCAGTACTTC. Translated: CASSSRTSGHPYEQYF. The gene calls are TRBV7-2 and TRBJ2-7, with 11 bases lining up with TRBD2. The CDR3 totals 16 residues. Germline CDR1 reads SGHTA; CDR2 reads FQGNSA. V was pared by 4 bases and J by 2 bases, with 7 bases of the junction left unmatched.